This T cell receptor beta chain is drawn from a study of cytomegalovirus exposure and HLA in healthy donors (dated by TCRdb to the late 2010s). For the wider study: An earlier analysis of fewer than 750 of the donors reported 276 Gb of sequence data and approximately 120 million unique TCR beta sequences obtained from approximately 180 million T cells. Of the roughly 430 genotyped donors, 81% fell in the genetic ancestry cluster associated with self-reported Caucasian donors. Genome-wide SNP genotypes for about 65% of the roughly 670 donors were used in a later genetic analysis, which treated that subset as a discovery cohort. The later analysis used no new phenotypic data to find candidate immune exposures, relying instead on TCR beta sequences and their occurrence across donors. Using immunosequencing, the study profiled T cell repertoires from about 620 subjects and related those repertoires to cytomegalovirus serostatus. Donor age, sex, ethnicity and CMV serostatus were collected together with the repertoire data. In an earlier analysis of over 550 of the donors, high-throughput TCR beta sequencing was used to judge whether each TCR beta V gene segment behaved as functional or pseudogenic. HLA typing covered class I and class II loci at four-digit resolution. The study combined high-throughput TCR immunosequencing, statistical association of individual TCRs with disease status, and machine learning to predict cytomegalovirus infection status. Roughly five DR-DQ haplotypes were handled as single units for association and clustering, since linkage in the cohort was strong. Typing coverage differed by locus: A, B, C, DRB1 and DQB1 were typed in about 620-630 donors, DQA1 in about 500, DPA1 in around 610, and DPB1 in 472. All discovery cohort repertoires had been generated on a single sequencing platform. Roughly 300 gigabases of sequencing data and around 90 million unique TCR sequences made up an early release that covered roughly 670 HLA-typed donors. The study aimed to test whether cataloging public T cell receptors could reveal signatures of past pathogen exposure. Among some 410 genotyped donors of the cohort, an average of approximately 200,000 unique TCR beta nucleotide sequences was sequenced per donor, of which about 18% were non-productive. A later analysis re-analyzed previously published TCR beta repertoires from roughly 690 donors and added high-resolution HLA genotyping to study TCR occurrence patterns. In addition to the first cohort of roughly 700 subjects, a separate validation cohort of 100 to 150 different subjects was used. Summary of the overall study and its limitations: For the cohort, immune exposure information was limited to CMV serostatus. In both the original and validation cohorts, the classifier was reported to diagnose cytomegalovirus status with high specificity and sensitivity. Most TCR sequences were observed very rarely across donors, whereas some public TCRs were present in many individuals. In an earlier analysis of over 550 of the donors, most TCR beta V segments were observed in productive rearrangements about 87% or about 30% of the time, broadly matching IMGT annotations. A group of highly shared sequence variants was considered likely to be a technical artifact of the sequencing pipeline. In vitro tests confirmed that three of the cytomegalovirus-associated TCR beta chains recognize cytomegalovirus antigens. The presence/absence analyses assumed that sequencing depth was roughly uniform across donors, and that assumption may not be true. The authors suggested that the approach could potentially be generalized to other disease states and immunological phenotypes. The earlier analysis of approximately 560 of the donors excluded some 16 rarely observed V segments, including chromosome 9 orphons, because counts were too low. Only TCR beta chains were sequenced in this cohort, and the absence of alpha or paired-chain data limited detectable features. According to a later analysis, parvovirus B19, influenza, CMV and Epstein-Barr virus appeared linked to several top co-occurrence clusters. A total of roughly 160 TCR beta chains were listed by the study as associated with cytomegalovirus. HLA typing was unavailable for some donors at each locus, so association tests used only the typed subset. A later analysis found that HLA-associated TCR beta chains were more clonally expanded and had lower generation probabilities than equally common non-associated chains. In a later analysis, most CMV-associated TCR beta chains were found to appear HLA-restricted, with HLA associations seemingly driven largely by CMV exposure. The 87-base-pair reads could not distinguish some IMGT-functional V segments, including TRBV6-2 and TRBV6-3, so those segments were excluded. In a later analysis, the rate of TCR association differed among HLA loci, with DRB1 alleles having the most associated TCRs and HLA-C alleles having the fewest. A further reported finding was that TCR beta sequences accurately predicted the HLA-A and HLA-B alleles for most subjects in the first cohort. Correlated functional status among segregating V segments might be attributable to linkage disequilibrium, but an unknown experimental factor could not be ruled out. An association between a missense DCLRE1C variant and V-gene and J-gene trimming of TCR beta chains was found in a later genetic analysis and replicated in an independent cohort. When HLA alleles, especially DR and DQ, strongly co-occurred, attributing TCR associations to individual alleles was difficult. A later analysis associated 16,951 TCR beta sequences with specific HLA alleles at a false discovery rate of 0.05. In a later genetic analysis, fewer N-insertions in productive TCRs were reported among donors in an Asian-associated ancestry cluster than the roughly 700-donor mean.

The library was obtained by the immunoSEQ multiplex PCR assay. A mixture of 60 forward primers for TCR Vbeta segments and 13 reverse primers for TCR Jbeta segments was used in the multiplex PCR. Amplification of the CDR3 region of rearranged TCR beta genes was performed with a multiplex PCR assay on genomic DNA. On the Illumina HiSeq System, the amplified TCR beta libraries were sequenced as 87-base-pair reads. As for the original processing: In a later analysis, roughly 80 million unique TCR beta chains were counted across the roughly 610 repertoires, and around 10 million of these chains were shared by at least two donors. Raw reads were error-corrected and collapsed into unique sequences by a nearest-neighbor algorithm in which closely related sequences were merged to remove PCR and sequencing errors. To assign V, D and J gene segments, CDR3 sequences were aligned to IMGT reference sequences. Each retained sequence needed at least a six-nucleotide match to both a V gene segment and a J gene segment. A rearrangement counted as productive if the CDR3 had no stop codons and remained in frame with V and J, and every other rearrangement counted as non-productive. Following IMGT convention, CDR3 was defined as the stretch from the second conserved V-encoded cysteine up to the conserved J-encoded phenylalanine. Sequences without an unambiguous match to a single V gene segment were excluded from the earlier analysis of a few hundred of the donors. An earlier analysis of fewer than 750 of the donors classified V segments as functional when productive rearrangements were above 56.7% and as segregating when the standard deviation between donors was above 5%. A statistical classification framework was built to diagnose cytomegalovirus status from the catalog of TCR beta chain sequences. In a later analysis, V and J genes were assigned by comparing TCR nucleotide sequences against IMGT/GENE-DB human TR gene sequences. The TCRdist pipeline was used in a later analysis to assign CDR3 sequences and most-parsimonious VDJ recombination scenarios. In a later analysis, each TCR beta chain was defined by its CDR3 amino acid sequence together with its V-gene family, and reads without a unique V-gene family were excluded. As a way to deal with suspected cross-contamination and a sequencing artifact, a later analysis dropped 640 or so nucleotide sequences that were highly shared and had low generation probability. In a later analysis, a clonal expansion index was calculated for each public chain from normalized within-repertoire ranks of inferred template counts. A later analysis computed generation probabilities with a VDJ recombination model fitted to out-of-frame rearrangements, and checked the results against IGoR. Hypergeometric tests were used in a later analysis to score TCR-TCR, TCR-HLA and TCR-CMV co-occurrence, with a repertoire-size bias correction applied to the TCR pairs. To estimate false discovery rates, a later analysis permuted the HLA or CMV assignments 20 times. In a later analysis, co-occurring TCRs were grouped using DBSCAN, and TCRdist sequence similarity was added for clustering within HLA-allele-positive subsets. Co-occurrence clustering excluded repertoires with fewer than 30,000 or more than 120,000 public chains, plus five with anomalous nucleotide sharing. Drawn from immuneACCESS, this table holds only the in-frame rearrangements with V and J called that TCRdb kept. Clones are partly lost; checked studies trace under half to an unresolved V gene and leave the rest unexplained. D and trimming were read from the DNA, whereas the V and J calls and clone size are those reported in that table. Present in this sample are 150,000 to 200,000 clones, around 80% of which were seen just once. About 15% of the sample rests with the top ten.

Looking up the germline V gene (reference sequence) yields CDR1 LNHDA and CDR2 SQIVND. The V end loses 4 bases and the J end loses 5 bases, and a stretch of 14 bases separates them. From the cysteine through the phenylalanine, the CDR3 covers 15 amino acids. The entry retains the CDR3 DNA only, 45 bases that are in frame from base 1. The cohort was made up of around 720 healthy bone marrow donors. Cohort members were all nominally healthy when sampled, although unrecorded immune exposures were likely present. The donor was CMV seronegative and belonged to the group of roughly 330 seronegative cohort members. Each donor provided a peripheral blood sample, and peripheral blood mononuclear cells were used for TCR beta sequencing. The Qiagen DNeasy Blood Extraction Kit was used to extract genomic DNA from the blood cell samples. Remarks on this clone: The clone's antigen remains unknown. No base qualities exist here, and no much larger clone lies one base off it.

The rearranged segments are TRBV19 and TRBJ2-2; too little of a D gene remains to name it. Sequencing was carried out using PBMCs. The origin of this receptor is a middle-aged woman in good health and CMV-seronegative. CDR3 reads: CASSKDPGWTGELFF. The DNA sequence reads TGTGCCAGTAGTAAAGACCCCGGTTGGACCGGGGAGCTGTTTTTT.